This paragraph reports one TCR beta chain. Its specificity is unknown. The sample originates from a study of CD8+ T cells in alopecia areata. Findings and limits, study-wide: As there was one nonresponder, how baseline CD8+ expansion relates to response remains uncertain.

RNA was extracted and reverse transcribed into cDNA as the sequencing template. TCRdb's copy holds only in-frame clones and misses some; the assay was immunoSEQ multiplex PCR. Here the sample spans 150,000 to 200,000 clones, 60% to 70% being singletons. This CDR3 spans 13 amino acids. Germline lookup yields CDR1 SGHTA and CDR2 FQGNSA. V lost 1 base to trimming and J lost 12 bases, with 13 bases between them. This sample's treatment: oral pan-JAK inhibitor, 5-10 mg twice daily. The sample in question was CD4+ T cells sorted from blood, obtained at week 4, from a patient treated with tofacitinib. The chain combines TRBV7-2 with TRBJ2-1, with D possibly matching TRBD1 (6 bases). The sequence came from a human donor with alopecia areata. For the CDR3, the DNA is TGTGCCAGCAGCTTAGAGGGGGTAACCAGGCAGTTCTTC. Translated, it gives CASSLEGVTRQFF.